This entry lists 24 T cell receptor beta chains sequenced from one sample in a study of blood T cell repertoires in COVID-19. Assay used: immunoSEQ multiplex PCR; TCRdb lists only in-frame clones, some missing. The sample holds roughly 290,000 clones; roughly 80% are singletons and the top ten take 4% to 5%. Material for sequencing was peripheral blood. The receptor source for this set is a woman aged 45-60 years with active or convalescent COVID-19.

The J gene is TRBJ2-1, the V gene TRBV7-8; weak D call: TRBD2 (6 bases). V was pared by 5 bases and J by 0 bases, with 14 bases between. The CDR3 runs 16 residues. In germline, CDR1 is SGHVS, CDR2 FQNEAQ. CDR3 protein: CASSPIAARSYNEQFF. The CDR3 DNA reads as TGTGCCAGCAGCCCAATAGCGGCCCGCTCCTACAATGAGCAGTTCTTC.

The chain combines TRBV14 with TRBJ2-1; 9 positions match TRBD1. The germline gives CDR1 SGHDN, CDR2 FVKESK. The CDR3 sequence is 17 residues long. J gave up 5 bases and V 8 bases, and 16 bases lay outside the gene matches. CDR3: CASGAYGRTGENNEQFF. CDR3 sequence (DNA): TGTGCCAGCGGGGCCTACGGCAGGACAGGGGAAAACAATGAGCAGTTCTTC.

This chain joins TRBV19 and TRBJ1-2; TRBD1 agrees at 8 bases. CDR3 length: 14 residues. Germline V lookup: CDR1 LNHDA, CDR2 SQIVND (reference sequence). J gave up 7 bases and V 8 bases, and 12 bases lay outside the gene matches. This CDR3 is CASSNTQTGAGYTF. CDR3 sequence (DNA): TGTGCCAGTTCGAATACCCAGACAGGGGCTGGCTACACCTTC.

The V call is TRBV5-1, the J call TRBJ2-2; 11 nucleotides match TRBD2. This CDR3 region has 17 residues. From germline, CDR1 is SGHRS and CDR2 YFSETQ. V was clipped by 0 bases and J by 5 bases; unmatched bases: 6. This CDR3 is CASSLERLAGPTGELFF. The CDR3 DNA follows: TGCGCCAGCAGCTTGGAGCGACTAGCGGGACCAACCGGGGAGCTGTTTTTT.

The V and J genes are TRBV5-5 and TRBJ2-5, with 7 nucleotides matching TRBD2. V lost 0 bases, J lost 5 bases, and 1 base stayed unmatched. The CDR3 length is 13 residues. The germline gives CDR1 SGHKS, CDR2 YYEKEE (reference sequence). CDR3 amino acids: CASSLAGRETQYF. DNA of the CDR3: TGTGCCAGCAGCTTGGCCGGGAGGGAGACCCAGTACTTC. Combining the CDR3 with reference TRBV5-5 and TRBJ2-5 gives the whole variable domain DAGVTQSPTHLIKTRGQQVTLRCSPISGHKSVSWYQQVLGQGPQFIFQYYEKEERGRGNFPDRFSARQFPNYSSELNVNALLLGDSALYLCASSLAGRETQYFGPGTRLLVL.

The CDR3, as DNA: TGTGCCAGCAGCGTACTGAGCGAGGGCTACACCTTC. Encoded protein: CASSVLSEGYTF. The J gene is TRBJ1-2, the V gene TRBV5-8; D gene ambiguous. CDR1 and CDR2 from the germline V gene are SGHTS and YDEGEE. The CDR3 totals 12 residues. With 4 bases removed from V and 8 bases from J, the gap between germline ends came to 12 bases.

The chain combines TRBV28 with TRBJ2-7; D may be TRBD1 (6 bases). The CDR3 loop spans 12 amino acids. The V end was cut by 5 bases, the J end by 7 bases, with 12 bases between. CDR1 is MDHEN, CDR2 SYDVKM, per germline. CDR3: CASSLYRVEQYF. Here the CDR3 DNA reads TGTGCCAGCAGTCTTTACAGGGTTGAGCAGTACTTC.

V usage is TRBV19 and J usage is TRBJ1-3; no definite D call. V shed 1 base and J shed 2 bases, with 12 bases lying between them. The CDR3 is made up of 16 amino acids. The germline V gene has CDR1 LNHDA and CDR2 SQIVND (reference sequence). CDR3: CASSIGFAGPGNTIYF. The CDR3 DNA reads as TGTGCCAGTAGTATAGGCTTCGCGGGCCCTGGAAACACCATATATTTT.

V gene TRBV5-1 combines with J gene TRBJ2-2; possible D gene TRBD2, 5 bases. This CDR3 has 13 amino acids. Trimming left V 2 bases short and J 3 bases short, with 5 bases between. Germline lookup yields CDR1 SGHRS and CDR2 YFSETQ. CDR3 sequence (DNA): TGCGCCAGCAGCTTCGGGGACACCGGGGAGCTGTTTTTT. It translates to CASSFGDTGELFF.

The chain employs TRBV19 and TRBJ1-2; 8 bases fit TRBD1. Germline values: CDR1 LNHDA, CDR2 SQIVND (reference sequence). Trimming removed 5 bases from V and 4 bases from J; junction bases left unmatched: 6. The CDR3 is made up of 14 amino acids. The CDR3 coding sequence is TGTGCCAGTAGTTTCGGACAGGGTCGCTATGGCTACACCTTC. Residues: CASSFGQGRYGYTF.

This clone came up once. The CDR3 region is CASSQDISGRRGEQFF. The CDR3 DNA reads TGTGCCAGCAGCCAAGATATAAGCGGGAGGCGGGGTGAGCAGTTCTTC. The chain links TRBV3-1 (or the pseudogene TRBV3-2) to TRBJ2-1, with TRBD2 identical over 9 bases. The V gene end was trimmed by 0 bases and the J gene end by 9 bases; junction bases not matched to a gene: 9. The length of the CDR3 is 16 residues. Germline values: CDR1 LGHDT, CDR2 YNNKEL (reference sequence).

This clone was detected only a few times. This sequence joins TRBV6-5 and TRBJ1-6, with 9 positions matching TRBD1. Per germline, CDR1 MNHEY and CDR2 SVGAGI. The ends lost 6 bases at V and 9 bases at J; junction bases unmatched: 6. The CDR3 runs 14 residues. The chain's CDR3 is CASRLRDRASPLHF. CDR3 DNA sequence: TGTGCCAGCAGACTCCGGGACAGGGCTTCACCCCTCCACTTT.

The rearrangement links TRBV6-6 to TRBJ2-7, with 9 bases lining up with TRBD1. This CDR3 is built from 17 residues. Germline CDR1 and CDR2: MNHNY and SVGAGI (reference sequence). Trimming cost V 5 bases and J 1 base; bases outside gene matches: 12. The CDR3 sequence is CASSPSSPGQGSYEQYF. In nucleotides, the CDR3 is TGTGCCAGCAGTCCATCGTCTCCGGGACAGGGTTCCTACGAGCAGTACTTC.

Here the CDR3 reads CASRGDLANTDTQYF. The CDR3 DNA reads as TGTGCCAGTCGTGGGGACTTAGCAAATACAGATACGCAGTATTTT. This rearrangement joins TRBV19 to TRBJ2-3; maybe TRBD2 (6 bases). CDR1 LNHDA and CDR2 SQIVND come from the germline V gene (reference sequence). Trimming took 8 bases from V and 3 from J, leaving 18 bases between them. This CDR3 region has 15 residues.

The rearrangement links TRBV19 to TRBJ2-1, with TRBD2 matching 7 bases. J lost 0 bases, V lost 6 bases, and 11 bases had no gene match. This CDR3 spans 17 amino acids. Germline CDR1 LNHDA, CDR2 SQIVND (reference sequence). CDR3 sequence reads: CASSPTRAGSSYNEQFF. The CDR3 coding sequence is TGTGCCAGTAGCCCCACTAGAGCGGGGAGCTCCTACAATGAGCAGTTCTTC.

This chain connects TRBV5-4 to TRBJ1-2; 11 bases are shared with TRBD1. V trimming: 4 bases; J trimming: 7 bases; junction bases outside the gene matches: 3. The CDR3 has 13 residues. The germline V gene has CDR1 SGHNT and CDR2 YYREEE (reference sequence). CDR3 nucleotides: TGTGCCAGCAGCATGGGACAGGGGGGTGGCTACACCTTC. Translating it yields CASSMGQGGGYTF.

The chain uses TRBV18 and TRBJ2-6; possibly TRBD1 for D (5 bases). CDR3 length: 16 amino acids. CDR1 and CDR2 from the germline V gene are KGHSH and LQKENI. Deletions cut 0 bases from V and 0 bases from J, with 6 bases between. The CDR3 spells CASSPPGHSGANVLTF. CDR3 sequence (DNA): TGTGCCAGCTCACCACCGGGGCACTCTGGGGCCAACGTCCTGACTTTC.

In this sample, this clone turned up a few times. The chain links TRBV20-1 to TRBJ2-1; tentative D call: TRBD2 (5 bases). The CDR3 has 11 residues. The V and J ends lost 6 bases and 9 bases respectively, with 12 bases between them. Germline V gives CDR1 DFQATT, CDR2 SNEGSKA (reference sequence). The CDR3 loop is CSAVLGFEQFF. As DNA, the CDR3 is TGCAGTGCAGTACTAGGCTTTGAGCAGTTCTTC.

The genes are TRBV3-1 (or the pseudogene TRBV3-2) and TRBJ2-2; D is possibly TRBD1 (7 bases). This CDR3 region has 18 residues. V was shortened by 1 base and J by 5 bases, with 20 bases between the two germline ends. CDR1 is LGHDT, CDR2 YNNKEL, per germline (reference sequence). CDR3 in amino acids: CASSQAGMEGAQTGELFF. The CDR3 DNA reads TGTGCCAGCAGCCAAGCGGGGATGGAGGGGGCGCAAACCGGGGAGCTGTTTTTT.

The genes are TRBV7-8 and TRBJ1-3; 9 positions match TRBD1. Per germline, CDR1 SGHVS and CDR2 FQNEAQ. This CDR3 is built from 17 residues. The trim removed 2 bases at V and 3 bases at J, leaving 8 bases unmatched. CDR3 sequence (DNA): TGTGCCAGCAGCTTAAGGGGGGGACAGGGAGGTGGAAACACCATATATTTT. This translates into CASSLRGGQGGGNTIYF. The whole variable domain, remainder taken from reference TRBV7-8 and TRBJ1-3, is GAGVSQSPRYKVAKRGQDVALRCDPISGHVSLFWYQQALGQGPEFLTYFQNEAQLDKSGLPSDRFFAERPEGSVSTLKIQRTQQEDSAVYLCASSLRGGQGGGNTIYFGEGSWLTVV.

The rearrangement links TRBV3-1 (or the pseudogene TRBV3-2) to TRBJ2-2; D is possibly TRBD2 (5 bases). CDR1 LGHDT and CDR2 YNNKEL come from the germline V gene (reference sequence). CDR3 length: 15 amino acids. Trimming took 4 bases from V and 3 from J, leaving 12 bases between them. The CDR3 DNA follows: TGTGCCAGCAGCCCCCGCTCGCGGGACACCGGGGAGCTGTTTTTT. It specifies CASSPRSRDTGELFF.

CDR3 region: CASSLGLAENIQYF. CDR3 in DNA: TGTGCCAGCAGCTTAGGACTAGCGGAAAACATTCAGTACTTC. The V call is TRBV7-9, the J call TRBJ2-4; 9 bases match TRBD2. The ends lost 1 base at V and 5 bases at J; junction bases unmatched: 0. The CDR3 is 14 residues long. CDR1 and CDR2 (germline): SEHNR, FQNEAQ (reference sequence).

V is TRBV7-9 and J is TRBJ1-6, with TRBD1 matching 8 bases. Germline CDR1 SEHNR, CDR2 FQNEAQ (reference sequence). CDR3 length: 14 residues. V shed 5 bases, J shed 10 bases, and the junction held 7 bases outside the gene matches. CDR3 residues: CASSADRVRSPLHF. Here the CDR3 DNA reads TGTGCCAGCAGCGCGGACAGGGTTCGATCACCCCTCCACTTT.

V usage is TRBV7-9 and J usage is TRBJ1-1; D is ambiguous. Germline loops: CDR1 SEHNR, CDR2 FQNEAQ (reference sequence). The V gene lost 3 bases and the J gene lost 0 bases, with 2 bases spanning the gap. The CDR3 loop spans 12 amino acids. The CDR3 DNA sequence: TGTGCCAGCAGCTTTATGAACACTGAAGCTTTCTTT. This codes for CASSFMNTEAFF.